This T cell receptor (beta chain) emerged from a study of blood T cell repertoires in COVID-19. Study context: In each case, the material was cDNA or gDNA derived from T cells, B-cell-depleted T cells, or PBMCs.

This clone was counted once. Profiled with immunoSEQ multiplex PCR; TCRdb holds only in-frame clones, not every one. The profile shows 100,000 to 150,000 clones, around four fifths of them singletons. The sample taken for sequencing was peripheral blood. This sequence was found in a human donor in a cohort sampled during active COVID-19.

The CDR3 DNA reads TGTGCCAGCAGCCAAAGGGAGACAACGAACACCGGGGAGCTGTTTTTT. This gives the protein CASSQRETTNTGELFF. The chain combines TRBV7-8 with TRBJ2-2, with D possibly being TRBD2 (5 bases). Germline V gene lookup returns CDR1 SGHVS and CDR2 FQNEAQ. The V end was cut by 5 bases, the J end by 0 bases, with 13 bases between. This CDR3 comprises 16 residues.